The following is a TCR beta chain sequence with its context. Its cognate antigen has yet to be identified. No base-level quality is on record; no much larger clone is a single base apart. The germline V gene supplies CDR1 SGDLS and CDR2 YYNGEE. The CDR3, cysteine through phenylalanine, is 18 amino acids long. Only the CDR3 region is kept as DNA, spanning 54 bases read in frame from base 1. V sheds 0 bases and J sheds 4 bases, leaving 21 bases between their ends. These data come from a study of PD-L1 blockade in urothelial cancer (TCRdb year 2017). Broadly, across the study: All patients started therapy around 2014 and received atezolizumab 1,200 mg intravenously every 3 weeks. Twenty-five of 29 patients were identified as males with urothelial cancer of bladder origin, and a prior smoking history was reported by 18 of 29 patients. An ECOG performance status of 0 or 1 was recorded for the patients, and 0 to 3 prior chemotherapy regimens had been received by the patients. Blood samples were analyzed 3 weeks after the start of treatment (second dose) and 6 weeks after the start of treatment. Blood samples gave median yields of around 140,000 T cells and some 80,000 unique TCRs, along with a median clonality of roughly 0.08. The study, an exploratory multi-omic analysis, examined somatic, immune and clinical correlates of response to PD-L1 blockade with atezolizumab in urothelial cancer. Pretreatment tumor samples and matched peripheral blood, collected serially before and after atezolizumab treatment, underwent TCR sequencing. Durable clinical benefit was defined as progression-free survival longer than 6 months, and TCR features were also tested against progression-free and overall survival. In the same patients who had TCR sequencing, pretreatment tumors also underwent whole exome sequencing and RNA sequencing. Roughly nine patients achieved durable clinical benefit and approximately 20 did not. Over 28 patients had pretreatment blood TCR-seq, about 24 had at least one posttreatment blood collection, and about 24 had tumor TCR-seq. Overall results and qualifications from the work: Because the sample size was small (n of about 31) and many of the analyses were exploratory, the results are meant to be hypothesis-generating. Improved progression-free and overall survival was found to be associated with pretreatment peripheral blood TCR clonality below the median. Patients with durable benefit showed greater expansion of tumor-associated TCR clones in peripheral blood 3 weeks after starting treatment (n = 22, p = 0.022).

The time point label, as the study defines it: pretreatment peripheral blood. A total of 29 patients with locally advanced or metastatic urothelial carcinoma, treated at Memorial Sloan Kettering on a trial protocol, made up the cohort. Peripheral blood mononuclear cells were collected pretreatment and during treatment, with between 1 and 8 total time points per patient. The Qiagen DNeasy Blood extraction kit was used to purify genomic DNA from total PBMCs and tumor samples. PBMCs were collected pretreatment and during treatment, and were isolated and stored as previously described. To estimate absolute template abundance from read counts, synthetic TCR analog templates were spiked into each PCR. TCRbeta CDR3 regions were amplified from genomic DNA with bias-controlled V and J gene primers using the immunoSEQ assay. Sequencing of rearranged TCRbeta segments was performed at approximately 20X coverage. In the original analysis: Sequencing errors were corrected by clustering, and CDR3s were annotated against IMGT so that V, D and J genes could be assigned. Downstream analyses used only productive TCRbeta rearrangements and left out out-of-frame or stop-codon sequences. Clonality was computed as one minus Shannon entropy normalized by the log of the number of unique productive sequences. Clones differing between time points or between blood and tumor were identified using Fisher's exact test with Benjamini-Hochberg correction, with an adjusted p below 0.01 applied as the threshold. TCRdb provides this immuneACCESS table in a form limited to in-frame rearrangements. Some clones are lacking; in checked studies, under half of them reflect an unresolved V gene, and why the rest are absent is not known. For V, J and clone size, that table is used; D and trimming come from the DNA. Across this sample there are 90,000 or so clones, with almost 90% seen only once. The biggest ten clones account for under 2% of the sample.

The rearrangement combines TRBV9 with TRBJ2-3; possibly the D gene is TRBD2, per 5 matching bases. The sequence was obtained from a man between 60 and 70 years old with urothelial cancer. Specimen: PBMCs, collected around atezolizumab (anti-PD-L1) treatment. The CDR3 reads CASSVATPSSARADTQYF. The nucleotides read TGTGCCAGCAGCGTAGCTACCCCTAGCAGCGCTCGGGCAGATACGCAGTATTTT.